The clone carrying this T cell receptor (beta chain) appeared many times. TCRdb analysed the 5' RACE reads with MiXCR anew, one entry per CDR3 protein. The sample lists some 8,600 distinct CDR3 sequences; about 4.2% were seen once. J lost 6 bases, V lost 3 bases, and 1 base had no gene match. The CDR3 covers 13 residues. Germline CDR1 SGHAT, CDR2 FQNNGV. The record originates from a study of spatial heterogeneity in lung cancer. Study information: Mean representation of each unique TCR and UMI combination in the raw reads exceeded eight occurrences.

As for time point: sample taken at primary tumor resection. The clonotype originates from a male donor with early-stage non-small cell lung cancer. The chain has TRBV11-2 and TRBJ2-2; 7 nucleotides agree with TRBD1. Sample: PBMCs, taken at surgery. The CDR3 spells CASSFGQAGELFF. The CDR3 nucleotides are TGTGCCAGCAGCTTCGGACAGGCCGGGGAGCTGTTTTTT.